This T cell receptor (beta chain) was documented in a study of OX40 agonist ivuxolimab in advanced cancers. Study at large: Patients achieving partial responses numbered three: one hepatocellular carcinoma case and two cutaneous melanoma cases.

The CDR3 extends over 11 amino acids. Per germline, CDR1 MDHEN and CDR2 SYDVKM. On this clone: What it recognizes is unknown. Compared with germline, one end of the junction differs, possibly owing to a read error.

The method was immunoSEQ multiplex PCR; TCRdb's version includes in-frame clones alone and lacks a portion of them. The sample shows approximately 50,000 clones, over 70% of them seen only once. Regarding the study as a whole: Antigen specificity was not determined for the expanded peripheral T cells.

Patients with autoimmune history or systemic immunosuppression were excluded. This sample comprised CD4+ or CD8+ T cells sorted from blood, obtained in a trial of the OX40 agonist ivuxolimab. V and J are TRBV28 and TRBJ2-7, with D maybe TRBD1 (6 bases). The sequence derives from an adult with an advanced solid tumor such as melanoma, head and neck, liver or kidney cancer. The CDR3 sequence is CASSPGTQGEF. The CDR3 DNA reads TGTGCCAGCAGTCCCGGGACACAAGGAGAATTC. The full variable domain, its missing parts supplied by reference TRBV28 and TRBJ2-7, is DVKVTQSSRYLVKRTGEKVFLECVQDMDHENMFWYRQDPGLGLRLIYFSYDVKMKEKGDIPEGYSVSREKKERFSLILESASTNQTSMYLCASSPGTQGEFGPGTRLTVT.